Listed below are T cell receptor beta chains from one sample, sequenced in a study of blood T cell repertoires in COVID-19. Sequencing used immunoSEQ multiplex PCR; TCRdb keeps in-frame clones, though not all of them. The sample contains fewer than 85,000 clones, 88% of which appear only once. Sequencing input: peripheral blood. These receptors all come from a human donor in a cohort sampled during active COVID-19. Both conserved end residues are part of each CDR3. Each record gives: V gene, clone size, J gene, D gene, CDR3 DNA, CDR3 protein. The D gene is left open where the match is weak. Size is stated for part of the rows, as once, few or many counts, or as a class when the clone is expanded.

TRBV27,NA,TRBJ2-7,NA,TGTGCCACCAAGAACTCAGGGGGGTCCGACGAGCAGTACTTC,CATKNSGGSDEQYF
TRBV11-2,NA,TRBJ2-7,TRBD2,TGTGCCAGCAGCTCACATGCGAGCGGGGGAATCTACGAGCAGTACTTC,CASSSHASGGIYEQYF
TRBV15,NA,TRBJ2-7,TRBD1,TGTGCCACCAGCAGAGATCTCCAGGGGGCTCTCTACGAGCAGTACTTC,CATSRDLQGALYEQYF
TRBV29-1,few,TRBJ2-2,TRBD2,TGCAGCGCCCCGGGGGGTACCGGGGAGCTGTTTTTT,CSAPGGTGELFF
TRBV3-1/TRBV3-2,NA,TRBJ2-3,TRBD2,TGTGCCAGCAGCCCTTTAATAGCGGGAGCCACAGATACGCAGTATTTT,CASSPLIAGATDTQYF
TRBV4-1,NA,TRBJ2-7,NA,TGCGCCAGCAGCCAGACAAGTGCCGGGACAAGAGGCTACGAGCAGTACTTC,CASSQTSAGTRGYEQYF
TRBV5-8,NA,TRBJ2-5,NA,TGTGCCAGCAGCTTGGGACAGGCCGAGACCCAGTACTTC,CASSLGQAETQYF
TRBV28,NA,TRBJ2-7,NA,TGTGCCAGCAGTTTAGGGGGGGCTAAGGGGTACGAGCAGTACTTC,CASSLGGAKGYEQYF
TRBV14,NA,TRBJ2-3,TRBD2,TGTGCCAGCAGCCCGGGACTAGCGGTTAGCACAGATACGCAGTATTTT,CASSPGLAVSTDTQYF
TRBV11-2,NA,TRBJ2-7,TRBD2,TGTGCCAGCAGCCCTAGCGGCCTTTCCTACGAGCAGTACTTC,CASSPSGLSYEQYF
TRBV12-3/TRBV12-4,NA,TRBJ2-2,NA,TGTGCCAGCAATCTAAACACCGGGGAGCTGTTTTTT,CASNLNTGELFF
TRBV5-6,NA,TRBJ1-5,NA,TGTGCCAGCAGCTTGACAGGGAATCAGCCCCAGCATTTT,CASSLTGNQPQHF
TRBV29-1,NA,TRBJ2-3,TRBD2,TGCAGCGTTTTAACTAGCGGGGGCACAGATACGCAGTATTTT,CSVLTSGGTDTQYF
TRBV30,NA,TRBJ2-3,NA,TGTGCCTGGAGTGTACAGGAACGGGGGAGCACAGATACGCAGTATTTT,CAWSVQERGSTDTQYF
TRBV3-1/TRBV3-2,NA,TRBJ2-2,TRBD2,TGTGCCAGCAGCCCTAGCGGGGGGGCCACCGGGGAGCTGTTTTTT,CASSPSGGATGELFF
TRBV30,NA,TRBJ2-3,TRBD1,TGTGCCTGGAACGACAGGGGCAGGTCGGATACGCAGTATTTT,CAWNDRGRSDTQYF
TRBV18,NA,TRBJ1-2,TRBD1,TGTGCCAGCTCACCGACCGGGACAGGGGTCTATGGCTACACCTTC,CASSPTGTGVYGYTF
TRBV3-1/TRBV3-2,NA,TRBJ2-5,TRBD1,TGTGCCAGCAGCCAAAAGGAGGGGACAGGGCCCGATCGCCAGTACTTC,CASSQKEGTGPDRQYF
TRBV7-3,NA,TRBJ1-5,NA,TGTGCCAGCAGCCCCGACAGAGATCAGCCCCAGCATTTT,CASSPDRDQPQHF
TRBV2,NA,TRBJ1-4,NA,TGTGCCAGCAGAACGACAGTAACTAATGAAAAACTGTTTTTT,CASRTTVTNEKLFF
TRBV30,NA,TRBJ1-1,TRBD1,TGTGCCTGGAGTGCAGGGGGCCCTGAAGCTTTCTTT,CAWSAGGPEAFF
TRBV5-1,NA,TRBJ2-5,NA,TGCGCCAGCAGCTTGGGTGTAGTCCGGGAGACCCAGTACTTC,CASSLGVVRETQYF
TRBV3-1/TRBV3-2,NA,TRBJ2-3,NA,TGTGCCAGCAGCCAAGGGGCGGGGGCTAGCACAGATACGCAGTATTTT,CASSQGAGASTDTQYF
TRBV19,NA,TRBJ1-5,NA,TGTGCCAGTAGTGCCCCGCGGGGAAGGCATCAGCCCCAGCATTTT,CASSAPRGRHQPQHF
TRBV6-2/TRBV6-3,NA,TRBJ1-2,NA,TGTGCCAGCAGTTACTCGATCCAGAATCCGAATGGCTACACCTTC,CASSYSIQNPNGYTF
TRBV5-6,NA,TRBJ2-1,NA,TGTGCCAGCAGCTTCCTCACCCGTTTGTACGGTGAGCAGTTCTTC,CASSFLTRLYGEQFF
TRBV5-1,NA,TRBJ2-1,NA,TGCGCCAGCAGGTTGACCCTCGGGCAGGGCTCCTACAATGAGCAGTTCTTC,CASRLTLGQGSYNEQFF
TRBV5-4,NA,TRBJ2-3,NA,TGTGCCAGCAGCTTATCCGGGGGAAGGGATACGCAGTATTTT,CASSLSGGRDTQYF
TRBV6-6,once,TRBJ1-2,NA,TGTGCCAGCAGCTCGGGGGGCGGACCATCCTACACCTTC,CASSSGGGPSYTF
TRBV7-2,NA,TRBJ1-1,NA,TGTGCCAGCAAGGAGCGGGGTATGAACACTGAAGCTTTCTTT,CASKERGMNTEAFF
TRBV3-1/TRBV3-2,few,TRBJ1-2,NA,TGTGCCAGCAGCCAGGGGCCAGACAGCTACTATGGCTACACCTTC,CASSQGPDSYYGYTF
TRBV7-9,NA,TRBJ2-5,NA,TGTGCCAGCAGCTCCGGGAACCAAGAGACCCAGTACTTC,CASSSGNQETQYF
TRBV6-5,NA,TRBJ1-3,NA,TGTGCCAGCTCCCCCAGTGGTGGAAACACCATATATTTT,CASSPSGGNTIYF
TRBV11-3,NA,TRBJ2-1,NA,TGTGCCAGCAGCCAGGGTTTGGTCAATGAGCAGTTCTTC,CASSQGLVNEQFF
TRBV2,once,TRBJ1-5,NA,TGTGCCAGCGGGGGGGAGGAGGCAGCCTATAGCAATCAGCCCCAGCATTTT,CASGGEEAAYSNQPQHF
TRBV5-8,NA,TRBJ2-3,NA,TGTGCCAGCAGTCGCGAAGCTAGCGTTGGAGATACGCAGTATTTT,CASSREASVGDTQYF
TRBV5-8,NA,TRBJ2-3,NA,TGTGCCAGCAGCTTGATGGCCCCAGGAACGGGGGGCACAGATACGCAGTATTTT,CASSLMAPGTGGTDTQYF
TRBV29-1,once,TRBJ2-7,TRBD1,TGCAGCGTGGGGTGGGGACAGGGGAGCAGCGAGCAGTACTTC,CSVGWGQGSSEQYF
TRBV7-3,NA,TRBJ2-2,TRBD1,TGTGCCAGCAGCTTAAAGGGACAGGGGGTCGGGGAGCTGTTTTTT,CASSLKGQGVGELFF
TRBV2,NA,TRBJ2-7,NA,TGTGCCAGCATTAGCGAAATACCCTCCTACGAGCAGTACTTC,CASISEIPSYEQYF
TRBV19,NA,TRBJ2-2,NA,TGTGCCAGTAGACAGACCACCGGGGAGCTGTTTTTT,CASRQTTGELFF
TRBV19,NA,TRBJ1-5,NA,TGTGCCAGTAGTATGGGACAAGGGATGTTTAGCAATCAGCCCCAGCATTTT,CASSMGQGMFSNQPQHF
TRBV6-1,NA,TRBJ1-6,NA,TGTGCCAACAGTGACCAGGTCAATTCACCCCTCCACTTT,CANSDQVNSPLHF
TRBV7-9,NA,TRBJ1-5,NA,TGTGCCAGCAGCTTGGAGGGAGGTCAGCCCCAGCATTTT,CASSLEGGQPQHF
TRBV14,NA,TRBJ2-6,NA,TGTGCCAGCAGCCAAGTTCGCCAAGGGGGACCCGGGGCCAACGTCCTGACTTTC,CASSQVRQGGPGANVLTF
TRBV2,NA,TRBJ1-5,NA,TGTGCCAGCAGTGAATGGGCCAGAACCATGGCGAGCAATCAGCCCCAGCATTTT,CASSEWARTMASNQPQHF
TRBV6-5,NA,TRBJ1-6,NA,TGTGCCAGCAGTCCTACAGGGAAGACAGCCCTCCACTTT,CASSPTGKTALHF
TRBV7-2,NA,TRBJ1-5,TRBD1,TGTGCCAGCAGCTTACAGACAGGGCGGGATCAGCCCCAGCATTTT,CASSLQTGRDQPQHF
TRBV5-4,NA,TRBJ2-3,NA,TGTGCCAGCAGCTTATCTGGGCCACGCACAGATACGCAGTATTTT,CASSLSGPRTDTQYF
TRBV30,NA,TRBJ1-4,NA,TGTGCCTGGACCCCGGGTGATGAAAAACTGTTTTTT,CAWTPGDEKLFF
TRBV7-9,NA,TRBJ1-1,TRBD1,TGTGCCAGCAGCCCGCAGGGGGTGAACACTGAAGCTTTCTTT,CASSPQGVNTEAFF
TRBV18,NA,TRBJ2-7,NA,TGTGCCAGCTCACCGGGGGGATCCTACGAGCAGTACTTC,CASSPGGSYEQYF
TRBV5-1,NA,TRBJ1-6,NA,TGCGCCAGCAGCTTGGCACAGAGCTATAATTCACCCCTCCACTTT,CASSLAQSYNSPLHF
TRBV19,NA,TRBJ1-6,TRBD1,TGTGCCAGTAGTAGTGGGACAGGGGGCAATGGACCCCTCCACTTT,CASSSGTGGNGPLHF
TRBV10-3,NA,TRBJ1-1,TRBD1,TGTGCCATCACCTCGGGACAGTTAAACACTGAAGCTTTCTTT,CAITSGQLNTEAFF
TRBV6-5,NA,TRBJ1-5,TRBD1,TGTGCCAGCAGCGGACAGGCCCCCAATCAGCCCCAGCATTTT,CASSGQAPNQPQHF
TRBV6-2/TRBV6-3,NA,TRBJ2-3,NA,TGTGCCAGCAGTTACTCCCAGGGGACGGTCGCGGATACGCAGTATTTT,CASSYSQGTVADTQYF
TRBV5-6,NA,TRBJ1-2,NA,TGTGCCAGCAGCCCCGGGTTTAGCTATGGCTACACCTTC,CASSPGFSYGYTF
TRBV5-4,NA,TRBJ2-5,NA,TGTGCCAGCAGCCCACGCCGGGACTCTGGAGAAGAGACCCAGTACTTC,CASSPRRDSGEETQYF
TRBV4-1,NA,TRBJ1-2,NA,TGCGCCAGCAGCCAAGCGGAGGGGGGGGGCGGGAATGGCTACACCTTC,CASSQAEGGGGNGYTF